This T cell receptor (beta chain) comes out of a study of vaccination and CD4 T cells after COVID-19. Whole-study context: The authors exposed cells to overlapping spike peptides derived from SARS-CoV-2, HCoV-NL63, HCoV-OC43 and HCoV-229E. Study findings and constraints: Reactive clone data from convalescent patients indicated a median of roughly 90% appearing only post-vaccination.

About this clonotype itself: The antigen is not known.

The Oncomine TCR Beta short-read assay sequenced DNA from cultured CD4+ T cells. TCRdb processed the PCR reads anew with MiXCR; each CDR3 protein has one entry. The data contain roughly 7,600 distinct CDR3 sequences, about 59% of them singletons. Treatment defined: approximately nine-day PBMC culture with coronavirus spike peptide pools or control peptides (ViraFEST assay). The source of this sequence is a human donor with COVID-19. Sequenced here: cultured CD4+ T cells from blood, sampled after SARS-CoV-2 vaccination.

The CDR3 here is CASSSGQGYNQPQHF. CDR3 coding DNA: TGTGCCAGTAGTTCCGGACAGGGCTACAATCAGCCCCAGCATTTT. V gene TRBV19 combines with J gene TRBJ1-5; 8 bases match TRBD1. Trimming took 5 bases from V and 3 from J; bases not matched to a gene: 6. The CDR3 length is 15 residues. The germline gives CDR1 LNHDA, CDR2 SQIVND (reference sequence).